A single sample gave rise to the 11 T cell receptor beta chains below, sequenced in a study of identical twins. MiXCR was run by TCRdb on the 5' RACE reads, yielding one entry per CDR3 protein. Altogether roughly 700,000 distinct CDR3 sequences are present, more than 6.5% being singletons, with the ten largest covering approximately 0.94%. The sample was also reused in another study, on yellow fever vaccine responses in identical twins.

Sequencing was done on a sample of PBMCs. The receptors were gathered from a woman aged 18-35 years in good health.

In this sample, this clonotype turned up many times. The chain has TRBV24-1 and TRBJ2-2; 11 positions agree with TRBD2. Germline trimming cut 2 bases from V and 0 bases from J; bases unmatched to any gene: 10. CDR3 length: 20 residues. Germline CDR1 KGHDR, CDR2 SFDVKD. The CDR3: CATSDSAGLAGLANTGELFF. Here the CDR3 DNA reads TGTGCCACCAGTGATTCCGCCGGACTAGCGGGTTTAGCGAACACCGGGGAGCTGTTTTTT.

In this sample, this clonotype turned up a few times. This rearrangement joins TRBV7-8 to TRBJ1-6; tentatively, D is TRBD1 (6 bases). The V gene's germline CDR1 is SGHVS and CDR2 FQNEAQ. The CDR3 has 13 residues. Trimming pared 4 bases from V and 10 bases from J, leaving 11 bases between. CDR3 in DNA: TGTGCCAGCAGCTCACAGGGTCACTCACCCCTCCACTTT. The encoded protein is CASSSQGHSPLHF.

This chain uses TRBV6-1 with TRBJ2-7; D may correspond to TRBD1 or TRBD2 (5 bases each). This CDR3 has 17 amino acids. Germline V gene sequence: CDR1 MNHNS, CDR2 SASEGT. V was trimmed by 6 bases and J by 3 bases, leaving 24 bases between them. The CDR3 DNA sequence: TGTGCCAGCAGAGCATCTCTCCTGATTTGGGGGAACTACGAGCAGTACTTC. Translating gives CASRASLLIWGNYEQYF.

This clonotype was detected only a few times. The chain uses TRBV7-9 and TRBJ2-7; the D gene is possibly TRBD1 (5 bases). The germline V gene encodes CDR1 SEHNR and CDR2 FQNEAQ (reference sequence). This CDR3 has 14 amino acids. The ends were cut back, 4 bases at V and 0 bases at J, with 10 bases in the middle. The CDR3 DNA is TGTGCCAGCAGCTCCTCGACAGTCTCCTACGAGCAGTACTTC. Protein: CASSSSTVSYEQYF.

This clonotype has ten or more counts. This sequence joins TRBV27 and TRBJ2-1, with a tentative D call TRBD2 (5 bases). This CDR3 region has 12 residues. Per germline, CDR1 MNHEY and CDR2 SMNVEV (reference sequence). Trimming left V 5 bases short and J 5 bases short, with 7 bases between. The CDR3 DNA follows: TGTGCCAGCAGTAGGCGGGACAATGAGCAGTTCTTC. Amino acids: CASSRRDNEQFF.

This clonotype has a handful of counts. This sequence joins TRBV19 and TRBJ2-2; weak D call: TRBD1 (6 bases). V was shortened by 6 bases and J by 2 bases, with 16 bases between the two germline ends. The germline gives CDR1 LNHDA, CDR2 SQIVND (reference sequence). CDR3 length: 16 residues. CDR3 DNA: TGTGCCAGTAGCAAAACCGGGACAAGCAACACCGGGGAGCTGTTTTTT. This gives the protein CASSKTGTSNTGELFF.

There are many counts of this clonotype. The V gene is TRBV3-1, the J gene TRBJ1-2, with a possible D match to TRBD1 (6 bases). CDR3 length: 15 amino acids. Germline assignment: CDR1 LGHDT and CDR2 YNNKEL (reference sequence). The V end was cut by 4 bases, the J end by 8 bases, with 20 bases between. The CDR3 DNA sequence: TGTGCCAGCAGCCCATCGGGGGGAACAGGGTACGGCTACACCTTC. Its protein is CASSPSGGTGYGYTF.

At least ten counts were recorded for this clonotype. This rearrangement joins TRBV20-1 to TRBJ2-7; the D gene could be TRBD1 or TRBD2 (5 bases each). Germline V gene data show CDR1 as DFQATT and CDR2 as SNEGSKA (reference sequence). The V and J ends lost 6 bases and 0 bases respectively, with 12 bases between them. CDR3 length: 13 amino acids. CDR3: CSAPRDDSYEQYF. CDR3 nucleotide sequence: TGCAGTGCCCCCCGGGACGACTCCTACGAGCAGTACTTC.

This clonotype was picked up many times. The chain links TRBV5-1 to TRBJ2-1; 11 bases agree with TRBD1. This CDR3 is 14 amino acids long. Per the germline V gene, CDR1 is SGHRS and CDR2 is YFSETQ. Losses at the gene ends were 3 bases for V and 10 bases for J; bases not matched to a gene: 6. CDR3 DNA: TGCGCCAGCAGCTGGACAGGGGGCGAAAAGGAGCAGTTCTTC. Protein sequence: CASSWTGGEKEQFF.

This clonotype appeared a few times. J is TRBJ2-7 and V is TRBV4-2; 8 bases are a match to TRBD2. This CDR3 contains 16 residues. Trimming took 1 base from V and 3 from J; bases not matched to a gene: 8. Germline CDR1 reads LGHNA; CDR2 reads YNFKEQ. The CDR3, as DNA: TGTGCCAGCAGCCAAGGGCCCCGGGAGGGAAACTACGAGCAGTACTTC. It encodes CASSQGPREGNYEQYF.

CDR3 sequence (DNA): TGCGCCAGCAGTGAGTCCCCAGGGTACAACGAGCAGTACTTC. The encoded protein is CASSESPGYNEQYF. J is TRBJ2-7 and V is TRBV10-2; D perhaps matches TRBD1 (5 bases). In germline, CDR1 is WSHSY, CDR2 SAAADI. V was pared by 0 bases and J by 5 bases, with 11 bases between. The CDR3 has 14 residues.